The 2 T cell receptor beta chains below come from one sample, sequenced in a study of blood T cell repertoires in COVID-19. The table came from immunoSEQ multiplex PCR; TCRdb's copy has only in-frame clones and leaves some out. In the table there are 200,000 or so clones, about 86% of which are singletons. Material for sequencing was PBMCs or T cells enriched from blood (not recorded which). These TCRs come from a man aged 40-49 years who had recovered from COVID-19.

The V and J genes are TRBV4-1 and TRBJ2-5; TRBD1 agrees at 8 bases. Germline CDR1 and CDR2: MGHRA and YSYEKL. The length of the CDR3 is 15 residues. The V gene end was trimmed by 4 bases and the J gene end by 5 bases; junction bases not matched to a gene: 9. This CDR3 reads CASSRSGGWGETQYF. The CDR3 coding sequence is TGCGCCAGCAGCCGCTCAGGGGGCTGGGGCGAGACCCAGTACTTC.

The chain couples TRBV6-1 to TRBJ1-2; D might be TRBD1 (5 bases). The germline V gene has CDR1 MNHNS and CDR2 SASEGT. This CDR3 is built from 15 residues. The V end was cut by 3 bases, the J end by 4 bases, with 15 bases between. CDR3 in amino acids: CASSERDDTGYGYTF. CDR3 nucleotides: TGTGCCAGCAGTGAGCGGGACGACACCGGCTATGGCTACACCTTC.